Given below is one TCR beta chain in context. CDR1 MNHNY and CDR2 SVGAGI come from the germline V gene (reference sequence). V lost 4 bases, J lost 1 base, and 10 bases lay in between. The CDR3 runs to 14 residues. The data are from a study of CD8 T cells in Susac syndrome. Random hexamers primed reverse transcription of about 0.45 to 1 ug RNA. TCRdb used MiXCR to reprocess the immunoSEQ multiplex PCR reads, holding one entry per CDR3 protein. The data hold roughly 160,000 distinct CDR3 sequences, with about 94% observed a single time. This sequence originates from a human donor in good health. Material: CD4+ T cells from PBMCs. The V call is TRBV6-6, the J call TRBJ2-5, with D perhaps TRBD1 or TRBD2 (5 bases each). The CDR3 reads CASSWDGVQETQYF. DNA of the CDR3: TGTGCCAGCAGTTGGGACGGGGTCCAAGAGACCCAGTACTTC.